This T cell receptor beta chain is drawn from a study of blood T cell repertoires in COVID-19. Overall study: PBMCs, B-cell-depleted T cells, or T cells provided the cDNA or gDNA that made up the material.

In the source study's methods: How many nucleated cells were present was estimated from reference gene primer amplification. Profiled with immunoSEQ multiplex PCR; TCRdb holds only in-frame clones, not every one. Clonal size and the V and J genes are those of that table, whereas D and trimming came from the DNA. The sample records approximately 450,000 clones, around nine tenths being singletons. The CDR3 is 13 amino acids. Germline lookup yields CDR1 SGDLS and CDR2 YYNGEE. Trimming removed 0 bases at V and 6 bases at J, with 10 bases between. This clonotype was obtained from a woman in her thirties with acute or convalescent COVID-19. Sequencing was done on a sample of peripheral blood. This chain links TRBV9 with TRBJ2-7; D perhaps matches TRBD1 (5 bases). The CDR3 nucleotides are TGTGCCAGCAGCGTAGATAATAGGGGCGAGCAGTACTTC. Translation: CASSVDNRGEQYF.